This is a list of T cell receptor beta chains from one sample in a study of metastatic and nonmetastatic thyroid tumors. MiXCR reprocessed the PCR reads for TCRdb. The sample records more than 90,000 clones, about an eighth being singletons. Sequencing was performed on blood. These receptors were taken from a female donor with papillary thyroid cancer or a benign thyroid nodule (not recorded which). Some clones in this sample may be carry-over from other donors' samples. The CDR3 runs from the conserved cysteine through the conserved F or W. The order of the fields is J gene, V gene, clone size, D gene, CDR3 protein, CDR3 DNA. A D gene is named only where the DNA matches it firmly. The size field is filled for only some rows; it gives once, few, many or a size class.

TRBJ2-7,TRBV5-1,many,TRBD2,CASSRTSGSAYEQYF,TGCGCCAGCAGCCGGACTAGCGGGAGTGCGTACGAGCAGTACTTC
TRBJ1-2,TRBV20-1,NA,TRBD1,CSAGSGQGFRNYGYTF,TGCAGTGCTGGATCGGGACAGGGCTTTCGTAACTATGGCTACACCTTC
TRBJ2-7,TRBV30,many,NA,CAWETGPYEQYF,TGTGCCTGGGAGACCGGGCCCTACGAGCAGTACTTC
TRBJ1-2,TRBV30,many,TRBD1,CAWSVVSGRGRNGYTF,TGTGCCTGGAGTGTTGTGTCGGGCAGGGGGCGAAATGGCTACACCTTC
TRBJ2-5,TRBV6-6,many,NA,CASSYSSSPTSVETQYF,TGTGCCAGCAGTTACTCATCGAGTCCCACAAGTGTGGAGACCCAGTACTTC
TRBJ1-2,TRBV2,many,NA,CASSDSGGGYTF,TGTGCCAGCAGTGATAGTGGGGGCGGCTACACCTTC
TRBJ1-1,TRBV6-2/TRBV6-3,NA,NA,CASSQRENTEAFF,TGTGCCAGCAGTCAAAGGGAGAACACTGAAGCTTTCTTT
TRBJ2-2,TRBV2,NA,NA,CASRQGQPANTGELFF,TGTGCCAGCAGGCAAGGACAGCCCGCGAACACCGGGGAGCTGTTTTTT
TRBJ1-1,TRBV7-2,many,NA,CASSLVYMNTEAFF,TGTGCCAGCAGCTTAGTGTACATGAACACTGAAGCTTTCTTT
TRBJ1-5,TRBV19,many,NA,CASSIGFQPQHF,TGTGCCAGTAGTATAGGGTTTCAGCCCCAGCATTTT
TRBJ1-3,TRBV25-1,NA,TRBD1,CASSEGQGPVSGNTIYF,TGTGCCAGCAGTGAGGGACAGGGGCCAGTGTCTGGAAACACCATATATTTT
TRBJ1-4,TRBV4-1,many,NA,CASSQGGDEKLFF,TGCGCCAGCAGCCAAGGAGGAGATGAAAAACTGTTTTTT
TRBJ1-1,TRBV12-3/TRBV12-4,many,NA,CASRLNWGMISEAFF,TGTGCCAGCAGATTAAATTGGGGTATGATCTCTGAAGCTTTCTTT
TRBJ1-1,TRBV28,many,NA,CASSSIGTFSTGNTEAFF,TGTGCCAGCAGTTCGATCGGAACCTTCTCTACAGGGAACACTGAAGCTTTCTTT
TRBJ1-1,TRBV4-2,NA,NA,CASSHADTANTEAFF,TGTGCCAGCAGCCACGCTGACACCGCGAACACTGAAGCTTTCTTT
TRBJ1-2,TRBV2,many,TRBD1,CASSEVRFGAGGNYGYTF,TGTGCCAGCAGTGAAGTAAGGTTCGGTGCAGGGGGCAACTATGGCTACACCTTC
TRBJ2-5,TRBV6-2/TRBV6-3,many,TRBD2,CASSQRGRLRETQYF,TGTGCCAGCAGTCAGCGCGGGAGATTGAGAGAGACCCAGTACTTC
TRBJ2-1,TRBV4-1,many,TRBD2,CASSQDGAGRGYEQFF,TGCGCCAGCAGCCAAGATGGGGCAGGGCGGGGGTATGAGCAGTTCTTC
TRBJ1-1,TRBV4-3,many,TRBD1,CASSQESQGALSTEAFF,TGCGCCAGCAGCCAAGAAAGTCAGGGGGCTCTGTCCACTGAAGCTTTCTTT
TRBJ1-2,TRBV9,many,NA,CASSVRLRNYGYTF,TGTGCCAGCAGCGTTCGCCTCCGAAACTATGGCTACACCTTC
TRBJ1-2,TRBV5-1,many,TRBD1,CASSLPVAGGDGYTF,TGCGCCAGCAGCTTGCCCGTCGCAGGGGGGGATGGCTACACCTTC
TRBJ1-2,TRBV24-1,many,NA,CATSQDGLYGYTF,TGTGCCACCAGTCAGGACGGACTCTATGGCTACACCTTC
TRBJ2-3,TRBV15,many,TRBD1,CATSRRGGLGFDTQYF,TGTGCCACCAGCAGACGAGGGGGCTTGGGTTTTGATACGCAGTATTTT
TRBJ2-2,TRBV11-1,many,TRBD1,CASSPGETGGIGELFF,TGTGCCAGCAGCCCCGGCGAGACAGGGGGCATCGGGGAGCTGTTTTTT
TRBJ1-2,TRBV20-1,many,NA,CSARGGNYGYTF,TGCAGTGCTAGGGGGGGTAACTATGGCTACACCTTC
TRBJ2-3,TRBV2,many,NA,CASNQAQGGTDTQYF,TGTGCCAGCAATCAGGCACAGGGTGGGACAGATACGCAGTATTTT
TRBJ2-7,TRBV7-9,many,NA,CASSLGVRDEQYF,TGTGCCAGCAGCTTAGGGGTGAGAGACGAGCAGTACTTC
TRBJ1-1,TRBV28,many,NA,CASSLVLSRSEAFF,TGTGCCAGCAGTTTAGTACTAAGCAGATCAGAAGCTTTCTTT
TRBJ2-1,TRBV19,many,NA,CASSRGRSYNEQFF,TGTGCCAGTAGTAGAGGAAGGTCATACAATGAGCAGTTCTTC
TRBJ1-2,TRBV28,few,NA,CASSSYRVSNYGYTF,TGTGCCAGCAGTTCCTACAGGGTTTCTAACTATGGCTACACCTTC